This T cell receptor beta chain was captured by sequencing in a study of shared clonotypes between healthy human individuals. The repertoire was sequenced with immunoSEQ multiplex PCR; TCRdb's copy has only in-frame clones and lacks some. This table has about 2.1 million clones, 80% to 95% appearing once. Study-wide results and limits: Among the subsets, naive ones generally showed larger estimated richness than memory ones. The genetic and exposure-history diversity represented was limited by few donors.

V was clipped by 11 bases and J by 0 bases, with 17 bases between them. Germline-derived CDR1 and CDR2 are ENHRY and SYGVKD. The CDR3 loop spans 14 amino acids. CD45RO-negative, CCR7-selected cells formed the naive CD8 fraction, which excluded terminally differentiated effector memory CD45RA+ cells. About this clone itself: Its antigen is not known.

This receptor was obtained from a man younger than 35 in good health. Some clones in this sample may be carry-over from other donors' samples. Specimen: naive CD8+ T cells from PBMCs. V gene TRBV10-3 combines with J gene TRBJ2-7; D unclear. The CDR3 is CAVGEAQSSYEQYF. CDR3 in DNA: TGTGCCGTCGGAGAGGCCCAGAGCTCCTACGAGCAGTACTTC.